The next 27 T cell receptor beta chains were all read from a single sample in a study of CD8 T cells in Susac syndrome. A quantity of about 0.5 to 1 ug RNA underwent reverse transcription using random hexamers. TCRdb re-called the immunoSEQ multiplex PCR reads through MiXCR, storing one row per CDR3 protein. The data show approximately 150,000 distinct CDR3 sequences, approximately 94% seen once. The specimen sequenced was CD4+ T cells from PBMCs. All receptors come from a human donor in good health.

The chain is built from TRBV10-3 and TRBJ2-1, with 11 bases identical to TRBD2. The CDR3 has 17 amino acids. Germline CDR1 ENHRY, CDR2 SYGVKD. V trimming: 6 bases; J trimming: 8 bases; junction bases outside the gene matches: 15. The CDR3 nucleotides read TGTGCCATCAGCAGTAGGGTAGCGGGAGGGCCTAGTGATGAGCAGTTCTTC. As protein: CAISSRVAGGPSDEQFF.

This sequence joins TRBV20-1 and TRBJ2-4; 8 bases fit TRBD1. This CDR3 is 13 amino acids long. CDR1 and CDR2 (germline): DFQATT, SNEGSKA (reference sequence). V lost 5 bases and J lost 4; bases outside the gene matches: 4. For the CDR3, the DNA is TGCAGTGCTCTTCAGGGGGCGAAAAACATTCAGTACTTC. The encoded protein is CSALQGAKNIQYF.

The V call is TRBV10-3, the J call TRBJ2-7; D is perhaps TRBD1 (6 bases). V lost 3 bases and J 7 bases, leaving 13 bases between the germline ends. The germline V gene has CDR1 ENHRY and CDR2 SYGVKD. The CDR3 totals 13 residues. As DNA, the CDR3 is TGTGCCATCAGTGATAGGGGGACGCGGGAGCAGTACTTC. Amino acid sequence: CAISDRGTREQYF.

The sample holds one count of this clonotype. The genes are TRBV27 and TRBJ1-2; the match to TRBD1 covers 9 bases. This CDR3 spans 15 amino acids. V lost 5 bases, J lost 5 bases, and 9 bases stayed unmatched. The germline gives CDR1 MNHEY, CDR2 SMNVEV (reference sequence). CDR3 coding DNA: TGTGCCAGCAGTACCCTCCGGGACAGGGTATATGGCTACACCTTC. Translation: CASSTLRDRVYGYTF.

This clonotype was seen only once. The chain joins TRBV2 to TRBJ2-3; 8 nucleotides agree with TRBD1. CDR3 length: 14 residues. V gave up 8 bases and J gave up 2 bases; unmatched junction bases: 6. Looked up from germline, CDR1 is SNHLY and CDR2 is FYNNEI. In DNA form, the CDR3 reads TGTGCCAGCCTCAGGGGGCTAAACACAGATACGCAGTATTTT. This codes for CASLRGLNTDTQYF.

The DNA of the CDR3 is TGTGCCACCAGTGATTTCTCCGGGACAACTATCTCTGGAAACACCATATATTTT. It translates to CATSDFSGTTISGNTIYF. This chain connects TRBV24-1 to TRBJ1-3; a possible D gene is TRBD1 (6 bases). The CDR3 is made up of 18 amino acids. V was clipped by 1 base and J by 0 bases, with 15 bases between them. In germline, CDR1 is KGHDR, CDR2 SFDVKD.

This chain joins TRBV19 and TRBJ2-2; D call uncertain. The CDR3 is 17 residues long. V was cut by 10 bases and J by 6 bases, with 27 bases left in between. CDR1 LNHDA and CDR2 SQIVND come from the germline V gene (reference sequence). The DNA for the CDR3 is TGTGCCATCAGCCGTCACCCCCCCTCAACAGTGGCCGGGGAGCTGTTTTTT. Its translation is CAISRHPPSTVAGELFF.

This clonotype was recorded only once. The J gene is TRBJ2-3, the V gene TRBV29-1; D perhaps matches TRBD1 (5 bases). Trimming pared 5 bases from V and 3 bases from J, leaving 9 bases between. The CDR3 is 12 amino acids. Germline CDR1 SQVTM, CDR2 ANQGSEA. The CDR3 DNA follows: TGCAGCGTTCGGCAGGGAACAGATACGCAGTATTTT. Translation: CSVRQGTDTQYF.

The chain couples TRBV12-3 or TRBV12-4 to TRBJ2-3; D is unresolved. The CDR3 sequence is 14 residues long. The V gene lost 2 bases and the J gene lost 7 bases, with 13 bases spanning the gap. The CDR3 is CASSLQQVVNTQYF. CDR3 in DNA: TGTGCCAGCAGTTTACAGCAGGTCGTCAATACGCAGTATTTT.

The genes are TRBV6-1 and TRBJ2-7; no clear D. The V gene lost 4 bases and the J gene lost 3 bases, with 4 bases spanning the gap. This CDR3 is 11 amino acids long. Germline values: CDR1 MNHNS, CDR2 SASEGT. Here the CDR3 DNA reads TGTGCCAGCAGTGGGTACTACGAGCAGTACTTC. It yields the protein CASSGYYEQYF.

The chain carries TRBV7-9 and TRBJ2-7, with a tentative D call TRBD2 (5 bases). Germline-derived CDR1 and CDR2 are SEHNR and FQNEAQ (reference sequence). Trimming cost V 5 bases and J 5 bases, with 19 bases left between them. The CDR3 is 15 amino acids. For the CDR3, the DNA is TGTGCCAGCAGCCTAATCACTGGGAGAAGAAACGAGCAGTACTTC. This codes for CASSLITGRRNEQYF.

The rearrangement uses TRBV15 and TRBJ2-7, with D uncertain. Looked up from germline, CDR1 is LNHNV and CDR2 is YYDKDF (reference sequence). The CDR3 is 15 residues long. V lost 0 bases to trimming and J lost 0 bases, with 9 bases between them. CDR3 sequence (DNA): TGTGCCACCAGCAGAGATCTAGGCAGCTCCTACGAGCAGTACTTC. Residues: CATSRDLGSSYEQYF.

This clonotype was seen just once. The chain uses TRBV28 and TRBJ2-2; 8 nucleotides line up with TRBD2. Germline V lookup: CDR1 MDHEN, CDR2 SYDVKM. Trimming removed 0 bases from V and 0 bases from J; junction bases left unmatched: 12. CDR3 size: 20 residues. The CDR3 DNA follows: TGTGCCAGCAGTTTATGGGGGTTGGCGGGAGGCCACGCGAACACCGGGGAGCTGTTTTTT. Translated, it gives CASSLWGLAGGHANTGELFF.

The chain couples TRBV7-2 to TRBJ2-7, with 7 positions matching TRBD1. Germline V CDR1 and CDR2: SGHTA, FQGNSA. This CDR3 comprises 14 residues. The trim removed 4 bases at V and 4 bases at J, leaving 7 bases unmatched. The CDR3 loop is CASSSPGQWYEQYF. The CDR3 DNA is TGTGCCAGCAGCTCCCCGGGACAGTGGTACGAGCAGTACTTC.

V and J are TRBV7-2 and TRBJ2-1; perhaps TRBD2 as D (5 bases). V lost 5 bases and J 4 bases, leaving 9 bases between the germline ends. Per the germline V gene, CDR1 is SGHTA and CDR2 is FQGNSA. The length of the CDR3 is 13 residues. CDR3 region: CASSMDLYNEQFF. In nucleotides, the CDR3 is TGTGCCAGCAGCATGGACTTATACAATGAGCAGTTCTTC.

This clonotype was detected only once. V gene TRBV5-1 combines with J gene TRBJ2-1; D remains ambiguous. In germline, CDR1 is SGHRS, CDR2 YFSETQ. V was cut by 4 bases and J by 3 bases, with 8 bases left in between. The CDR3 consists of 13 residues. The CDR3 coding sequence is TGCGCCAGCAGCGCCTCTAGCTACAATGAGCAGTTCTTC. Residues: CASSASSYNEQFF.

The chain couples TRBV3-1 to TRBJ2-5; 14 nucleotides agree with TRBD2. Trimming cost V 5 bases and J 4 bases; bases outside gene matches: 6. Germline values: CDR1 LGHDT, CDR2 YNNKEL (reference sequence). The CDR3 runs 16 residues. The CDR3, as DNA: TGTGCCAGCAGCTTGGGGACTAGCGGGAGTATAGAGACCCAGTACTTC. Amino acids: CASSLGTSGSIETQYF.

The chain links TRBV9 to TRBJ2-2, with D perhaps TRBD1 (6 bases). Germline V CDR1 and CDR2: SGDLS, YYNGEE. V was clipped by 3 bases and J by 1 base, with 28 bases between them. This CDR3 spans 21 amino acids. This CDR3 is CASSANPSVTRDKENTGELFF. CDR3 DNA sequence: TGTGCCAGCAGCGCAAACCCCAGTGTAACCCGGGACAAGGAGAACACCGGGGAGCTGTTTTTT. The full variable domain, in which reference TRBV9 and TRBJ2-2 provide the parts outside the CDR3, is DSGVTQTPKHLITATGQRVTLRCSPRSGDLSVYWYQQSLDQGLQFLIQYYNGEERAKGNILERFSAQQFPDLHSELNLSSLELGDSALYFCASSANPSVTRDKENTGELFFGEGSRLTVL.

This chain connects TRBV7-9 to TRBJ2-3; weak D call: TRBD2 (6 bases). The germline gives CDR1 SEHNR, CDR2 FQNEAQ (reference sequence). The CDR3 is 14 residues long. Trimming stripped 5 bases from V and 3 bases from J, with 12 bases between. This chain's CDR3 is CASSAGLATDTQYF. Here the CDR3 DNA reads TGTGCCAGCAGCGCGGGGCTGGCAACAGATACGCAGTATTTT.

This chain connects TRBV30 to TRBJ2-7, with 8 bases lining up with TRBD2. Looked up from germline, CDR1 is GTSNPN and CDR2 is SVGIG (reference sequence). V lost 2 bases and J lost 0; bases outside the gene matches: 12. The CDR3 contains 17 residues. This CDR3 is CAWSLPTTSARSYEQYF. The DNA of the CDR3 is TGTGCCTGGAGTCTCCCCACGACTAGCGCGCGCTCCTACGAGCAGTACTTC.

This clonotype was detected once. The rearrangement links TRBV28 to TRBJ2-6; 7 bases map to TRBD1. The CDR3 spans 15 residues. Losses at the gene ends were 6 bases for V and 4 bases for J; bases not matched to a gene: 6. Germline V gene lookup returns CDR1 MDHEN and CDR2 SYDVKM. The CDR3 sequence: CASRSTGHGANVLTF. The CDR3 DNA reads TGTGCCAGCAGGTCGACAGGGCACGGGGCCAACGTCCTGACTTTC.

The CDR3 nucleotides are TGTGCCAGCAGTGAGGGGTGGGGTTCACCCCTCCACTTT. This sequence encodes CASSEGWGSPLHF. The rearrangement uses TRBV6-1 and TRBJ1-6, with no clear D. This CDR3 is 13 amino acids long. Germline CDR1 and CDR2: MNHNS and SASEGT. Trimming took off 3 bases at V and 9 bases at J, with 9 bases between the two ends.

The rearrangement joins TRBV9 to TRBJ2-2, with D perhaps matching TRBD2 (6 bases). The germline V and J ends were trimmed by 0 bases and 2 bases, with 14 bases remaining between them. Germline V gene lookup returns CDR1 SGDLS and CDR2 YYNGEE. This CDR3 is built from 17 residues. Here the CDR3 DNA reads TGTGCCAGCAGCGTAGTGGAGGGACCACGAAACACCGGGGAGCTGTTTTTT. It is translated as CASSVVEGPRNTGELFF.

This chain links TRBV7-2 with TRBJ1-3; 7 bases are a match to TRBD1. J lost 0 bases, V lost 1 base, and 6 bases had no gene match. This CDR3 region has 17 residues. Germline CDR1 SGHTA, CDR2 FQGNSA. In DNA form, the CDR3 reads TGTGCCAGCAGCTTAGGGACAGGACACAGCTCTGGAAACACCATATATTTT. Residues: CASSLGTGHSSGNTIYF.

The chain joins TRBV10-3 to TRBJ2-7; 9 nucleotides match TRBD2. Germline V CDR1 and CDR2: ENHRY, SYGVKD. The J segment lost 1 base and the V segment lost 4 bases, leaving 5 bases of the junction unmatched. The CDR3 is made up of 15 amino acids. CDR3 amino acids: CAISVPTSGSYEQYF. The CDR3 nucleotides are TGTGCCATCAGTGTGCCGACTAGCGGATCCTACGAGCAGTACTTC.

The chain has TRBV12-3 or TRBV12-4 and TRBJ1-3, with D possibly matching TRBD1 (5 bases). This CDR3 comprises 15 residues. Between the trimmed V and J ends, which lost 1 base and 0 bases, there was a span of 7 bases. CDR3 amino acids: CASSLGQYSGNTIYF. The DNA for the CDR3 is TGTGCCAGCAGTTTAGGACAGTACTCTGGAAACACCATATATTTT.

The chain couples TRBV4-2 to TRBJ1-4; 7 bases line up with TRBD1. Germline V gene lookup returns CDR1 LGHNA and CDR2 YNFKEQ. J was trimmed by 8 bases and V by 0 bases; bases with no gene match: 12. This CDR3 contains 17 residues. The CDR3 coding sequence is TGTGCCAGCAGCCAAGATAGGGAGAGGGGGCGGAGGGAAAAACTGTTTTTT. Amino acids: CASSQDRERGRREKLFF.